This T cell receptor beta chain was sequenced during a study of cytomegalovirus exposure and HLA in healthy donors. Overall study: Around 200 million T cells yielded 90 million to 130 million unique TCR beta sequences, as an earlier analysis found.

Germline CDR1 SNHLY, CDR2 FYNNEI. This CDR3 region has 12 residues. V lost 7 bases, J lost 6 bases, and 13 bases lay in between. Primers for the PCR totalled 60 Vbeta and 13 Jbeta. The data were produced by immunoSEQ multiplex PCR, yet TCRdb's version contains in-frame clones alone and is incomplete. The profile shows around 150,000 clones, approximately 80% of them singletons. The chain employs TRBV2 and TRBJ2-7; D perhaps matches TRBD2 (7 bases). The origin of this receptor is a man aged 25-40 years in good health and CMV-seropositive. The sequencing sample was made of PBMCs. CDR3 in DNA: TGTGCCAGCAAAGGGGGAGGGGTCGAGCAGTACTTC. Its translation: CASKGGGVEQYF. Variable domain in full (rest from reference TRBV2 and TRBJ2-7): EPEVTQTPSHQVTQMGQEVILRCVPISNHLYFYWYRQILGQKVEFLVSFYNNEISEKSEIFDDQFSVERPDGSNFTLKIRSTKLEDSAMYFCASKGGGVEQYFGPGTRLTVT.